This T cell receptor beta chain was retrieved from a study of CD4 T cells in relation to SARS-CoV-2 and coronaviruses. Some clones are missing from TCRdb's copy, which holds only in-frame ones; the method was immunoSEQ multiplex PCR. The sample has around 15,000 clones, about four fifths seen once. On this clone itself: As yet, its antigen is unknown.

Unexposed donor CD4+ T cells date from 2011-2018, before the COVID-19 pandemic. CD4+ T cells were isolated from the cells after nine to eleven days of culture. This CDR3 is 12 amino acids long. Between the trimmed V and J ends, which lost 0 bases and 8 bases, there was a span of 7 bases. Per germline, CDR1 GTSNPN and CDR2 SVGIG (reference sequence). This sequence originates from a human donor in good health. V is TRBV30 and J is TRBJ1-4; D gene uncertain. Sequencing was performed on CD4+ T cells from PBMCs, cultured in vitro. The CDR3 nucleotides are TGTGCCTGGAGTGTACTAAGGGAAAAACTGTTTTTT. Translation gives CAWSVLREKLFF.